This is a list of T cell receptor beta chains from one sample in a study of OX40 agonist ivuxolimab in advanced cancers. Produced via immunoSEQ multiplex PCR; TCRdb's table is partial and in-frame only. The sample yields 39,000 or so clones, about 89% seen once. The material sequenced was CD4+ or CD8+ T cells sorted from blood, taken in a trial of the OX40 agonist ivuxolimab. These receptors were obtained from an adult with an advanced solid tumor such as melanoma, head and neck, liver or kidney cancer. Each CDR3 is given with its conserved first and last residue. Each record gives: D gene, J gene, V gene, clone size, CDR3 protein, CDR3 DNA. A D gene is named only where the DNA matches it firmly. Rows may omit the clone size; those that give it use once, few, many or a size class.

>TRBD1|TRBJ1-1|TRBV9|.
CASSVQGGNTEAFF
TGTGCCAGCAGCGTACAGGGGGGGAACACTGAAGCTTTCTTT
>.|TRBJ2-2|TRBV9|.
CASSVSGTNTGELFF
TGTGCCAGCAGCGTATCGGGGACGAACACCGGGGAGCTGTTTTTT
>TRBD2|TRBJ2-3|TRBV5-4|.
CASSLAGGADTQYF
TGTGCCAGCAGCTTGGCGGGGGGGGCAGATACGCAGTATTTT
>TRBD1|TRBJ1-2|TRBV13|.
CASRPRQGSGGYTF
TGTGCCAGCAGACCGAGACAGGGGAGCGGTGGCTACACCTTC
>.|TRBJ1-3|TRBV5-1|.
CASSTRGGGGGNTIYF
TGCGCCAGCAGCACCCGCGGGGGGGGCGGTGGAAACACCATATATTTT
>.|TRBJ1-5|TRBV2|.
CASSEALGSINQPQHF
TGTGCCAGCAGTGAAGCGCTGGGGTCTATCAATCAGCCCCAGCATTTT
>.|TRBJ1-1|TRBV6-6|few
CASSYNRRNTEAFF
TGTGCCAGCAGTTATAATCGGAGGAACACTGAAGCTTTCTTT
>TRBD1|TRBJ1-2|TRBV7-2|.
CASSFPTGDYGYTF
TGTGCCAGCAGCTTCCCCACAGGGGACTATGGCTACACCTTC
>.|TRBJ1-5|TRBV4-1|.
CASSQERFGQPQHF
TGCGCCAGCAGCCAAGAGAGATTTGGACAGCCCCAGCATTTT
>.|TRBJ2-2|TRBV2|.
CASSEYRGNTGELFF
TGTGCCAGCAGTGAATATCGGGGGAACACCGGGGAGCTGTTTTTT
>TRBD1|TRBJ1-6|TRBV2|.
CASSRQGRTSPLHF
TGTGCCAGCAGTCGACAGGGAAGAACTTCACCCCTCCACTTT
>.|TRBJ1-5|TRBV7-2|.
CASSLAGGMSNQPQHF
TGTGCCAGCAGCTTAGCGGGGGGGATGAGCAATCAGCCCCAGCATTTT
>.|TRBJ1-3|TRBV7-9|few
CASSLVQGMATIYF
TGTGCCAGCAGCTTAGTACAGGGAATGGCAACCATATATTTT
>.|TRBJ1-5|TRBV7-9|.
CASSSQGGNQPQHF
TGTGCCAGCAGCTCCCAGGGTGGCAATCAGCCCCAGCATTTT
>.|TRBJ2-7|TRBV7-2|.
CASSLRRGQYEQYF
TGTGCCAGCAGTCTTCGGAGGGGGCAATACGAGCAGTACTTC
>.|TRBJ2-2|TRBV7-2|.
CASSLAGWPGELFF
TGTGCCAGCAGCTTAGCTGGATGGCCCGGGGAGCTGTTTTTT
>.|TRBJ2-2|TRBV13|.
CASSSLAELFF
TGTGCCAGCAGCTCCCTGGCCGAGCTGTTTTTT
>TRBD2|TRBJ2-3|TRBV5-4|.
CASSTAGTSGGLGTQYF
TGTGCCAGCAGCACGGCCGGGACTAGCGGGGGTTTAGGTACGCAGTATTTT
>TRBD2|TRBJ2-3|TRBV2|.
CASSSTSGGTDTQYF
TGTGCCAGCAGTTCAACTAGCGGGGGCACAGATACGCAGTATTTT
>.|TRBJ2-7|TRBV6-6|.
CASRATGSMEYF
TGTGCCAGCAGAGCAACAGGGTCGATGGAGTACTTC
>TRBD1|TRBJ1-1|TRBV5-1|.
CASSQWDRADTEAFF
TGCGCCAGCAGCCAATGGGACAGGGCAGACACTGAAGCTTTCTTT
>.|TRBJ1-5|TRBV10-3|.
CAISESLIGPQHF
TGTGCCATCAGTGAGTCTCTGATAGGGCCCCAGCATTTT
>TRBD2|TRBJ2-5|TRBV5-1|.
CASGTSGTSGGKTQYF
TGCGCCAGCGGAACCTCCGGGACTAGCGGGGGAAAGACCCAGTACTTC